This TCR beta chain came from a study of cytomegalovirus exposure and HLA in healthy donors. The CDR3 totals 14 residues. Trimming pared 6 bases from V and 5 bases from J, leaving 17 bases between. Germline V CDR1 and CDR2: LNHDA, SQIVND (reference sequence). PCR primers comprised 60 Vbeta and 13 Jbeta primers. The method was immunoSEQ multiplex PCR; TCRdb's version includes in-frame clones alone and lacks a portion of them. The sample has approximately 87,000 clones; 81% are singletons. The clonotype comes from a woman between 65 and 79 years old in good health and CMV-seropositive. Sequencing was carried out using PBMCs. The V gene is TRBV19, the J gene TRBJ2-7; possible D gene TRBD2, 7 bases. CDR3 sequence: CASRRGEGRDEQYF. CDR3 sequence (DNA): TGTGCCAGTAGAAGGGGGGAGGGCCGTGACGAGCAGTACTTC.